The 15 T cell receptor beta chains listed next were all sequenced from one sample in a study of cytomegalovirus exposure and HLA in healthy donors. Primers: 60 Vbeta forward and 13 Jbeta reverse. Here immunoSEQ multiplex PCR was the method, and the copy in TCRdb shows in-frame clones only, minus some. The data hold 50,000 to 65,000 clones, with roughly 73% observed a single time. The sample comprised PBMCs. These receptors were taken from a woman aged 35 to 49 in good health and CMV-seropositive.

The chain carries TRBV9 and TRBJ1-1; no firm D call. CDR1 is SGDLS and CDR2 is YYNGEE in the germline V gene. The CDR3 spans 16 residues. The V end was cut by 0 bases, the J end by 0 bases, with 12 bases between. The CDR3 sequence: CASSVGAGKMNTEAFF. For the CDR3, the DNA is TGTGCCAGCAGCGTAGGAGCAGGCAAGATGAACACTGAAGCTTTCTTT.

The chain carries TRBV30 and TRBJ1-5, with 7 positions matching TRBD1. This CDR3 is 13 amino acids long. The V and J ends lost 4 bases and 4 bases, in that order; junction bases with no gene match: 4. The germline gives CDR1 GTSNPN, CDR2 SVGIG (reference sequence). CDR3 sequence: CAWNGQANQPQHF. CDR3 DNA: TGTGCCTGGAATGGACAGGCTAATCAGCCCCAGCATTTT.

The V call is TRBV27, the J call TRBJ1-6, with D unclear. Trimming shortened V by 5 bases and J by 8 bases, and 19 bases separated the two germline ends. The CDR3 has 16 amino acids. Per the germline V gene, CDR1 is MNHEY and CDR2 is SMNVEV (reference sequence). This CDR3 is CASSPRATTWDSPLHF. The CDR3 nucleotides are TGTGCCAGCAGTCCGCGGGCCACGACCTGGGATTCACCCCTCCACTTT.

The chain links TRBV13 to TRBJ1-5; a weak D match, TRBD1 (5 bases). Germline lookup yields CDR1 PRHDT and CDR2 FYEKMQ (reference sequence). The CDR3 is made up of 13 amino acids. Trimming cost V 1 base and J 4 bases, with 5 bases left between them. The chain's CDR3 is CASSLDRNQPQHF. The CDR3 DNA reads TGTGCCAGCAGCTTAGACAGGAATCAGCCCCAGCATTTT.

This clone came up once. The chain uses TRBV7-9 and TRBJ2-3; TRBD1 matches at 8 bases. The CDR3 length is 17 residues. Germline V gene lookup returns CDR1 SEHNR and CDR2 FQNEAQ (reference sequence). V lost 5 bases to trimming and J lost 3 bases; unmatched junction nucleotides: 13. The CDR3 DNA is TGTGCCAGCAGCCCTAATTTTGGACAGGGAAGGACAGATACGCAGTATTTT. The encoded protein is CASSPNFGQGRTDTQYF.

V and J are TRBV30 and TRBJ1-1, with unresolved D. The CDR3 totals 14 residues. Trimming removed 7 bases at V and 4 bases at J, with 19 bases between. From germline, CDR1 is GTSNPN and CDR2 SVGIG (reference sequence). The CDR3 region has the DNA TGTGCCTCCCTAATTCCCCTCCGCCTCACTGAAGCTTTCTTT. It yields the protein CASLIPLRLTEAFF. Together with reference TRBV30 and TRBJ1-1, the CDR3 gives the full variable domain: SQTIHQWPATLVQPVGSPLSLECTVEGTSNPNLYWYRQAAGRGLQLLFYSVGIGQISSEVPQNLSASRPQDRQFILSSKKLLLSDSGFYLCASLIPLRLTEAFFGQGTRLTVV.

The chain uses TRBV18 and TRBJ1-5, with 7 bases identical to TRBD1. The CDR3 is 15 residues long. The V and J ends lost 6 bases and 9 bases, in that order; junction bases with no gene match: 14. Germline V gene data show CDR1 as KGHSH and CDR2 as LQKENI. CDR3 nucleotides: TGTGCCAGCTCCCCTGGGCAGGGGGTACTGTCGCCCCAGCATTTT. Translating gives CASSPGQGVLSPQHF.

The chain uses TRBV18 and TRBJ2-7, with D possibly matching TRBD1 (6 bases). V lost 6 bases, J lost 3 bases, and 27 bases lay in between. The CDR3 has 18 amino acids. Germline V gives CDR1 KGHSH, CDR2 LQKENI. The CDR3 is CASSQRGSLGRGYYEQYF. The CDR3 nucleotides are TGTGCCAGCTCCCAACGGGGTAGTCTTGGCAGGGGATACTACGAGCAGTACTTC.

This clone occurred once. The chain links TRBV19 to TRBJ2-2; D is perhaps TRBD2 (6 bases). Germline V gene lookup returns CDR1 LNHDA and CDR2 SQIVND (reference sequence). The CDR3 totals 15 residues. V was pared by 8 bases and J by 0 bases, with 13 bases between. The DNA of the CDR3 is TGTGCCAGTTACTATGGGGGGACGAACACCGGGGAGCTGTTTTTT. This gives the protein CASYYGGTNTGELFF.

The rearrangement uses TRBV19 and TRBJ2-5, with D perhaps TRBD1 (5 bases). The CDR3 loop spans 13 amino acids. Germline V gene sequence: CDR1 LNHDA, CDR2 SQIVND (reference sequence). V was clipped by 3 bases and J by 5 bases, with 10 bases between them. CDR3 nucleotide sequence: TGTGCCAGTAGTATCAGTGGGGCTGAGACCCAGTACTTC. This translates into CASSISGAETQYF.

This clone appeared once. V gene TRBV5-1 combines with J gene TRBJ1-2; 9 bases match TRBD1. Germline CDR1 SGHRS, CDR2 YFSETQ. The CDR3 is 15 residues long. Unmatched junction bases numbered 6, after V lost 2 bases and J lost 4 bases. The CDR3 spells CASSLPGQGSYGYTF. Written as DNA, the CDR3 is TGCGCCAGCAGCTTACCGGGACAGGGCTCCTATGGCTACACCTTC.

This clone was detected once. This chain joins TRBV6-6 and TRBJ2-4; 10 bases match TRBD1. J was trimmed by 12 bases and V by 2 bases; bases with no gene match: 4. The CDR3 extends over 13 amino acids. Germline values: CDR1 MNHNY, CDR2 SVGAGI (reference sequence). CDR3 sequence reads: CASSYRDRGDQYF. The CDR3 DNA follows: TGTGCCAGCAGTTACAGGGACAGGGGCGATCAGTACTTC.

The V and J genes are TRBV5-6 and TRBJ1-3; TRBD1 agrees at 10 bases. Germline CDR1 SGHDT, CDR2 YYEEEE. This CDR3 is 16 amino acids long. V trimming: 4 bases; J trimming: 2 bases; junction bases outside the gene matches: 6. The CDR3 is CASSLEGQGTGNTIYF. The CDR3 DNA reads TGTGCCAGCAGCCTGGAGGGACAGGGGACTGGAAACACCATATATTTT.

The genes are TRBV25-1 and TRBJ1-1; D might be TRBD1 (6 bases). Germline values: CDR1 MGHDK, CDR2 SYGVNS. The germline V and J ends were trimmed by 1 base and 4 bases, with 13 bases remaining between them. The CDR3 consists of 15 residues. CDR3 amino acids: CASSESGGGGTEAFF. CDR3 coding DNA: TGTGCCAGCAGTGAATCAGGAGGGGGGGGCACTGAAGCTTTCTTT. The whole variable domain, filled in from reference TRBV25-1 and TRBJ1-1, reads EADIYQTPRYLVIGTGKKITLECSQTMGHDKMYWYQQDPGMELHLIHYSYGVNSTEKGDLSSESTVSRIRTEHFPLTLESARPSHTSQYLCASSESGGGGTEAFFGQGTRLTVV.

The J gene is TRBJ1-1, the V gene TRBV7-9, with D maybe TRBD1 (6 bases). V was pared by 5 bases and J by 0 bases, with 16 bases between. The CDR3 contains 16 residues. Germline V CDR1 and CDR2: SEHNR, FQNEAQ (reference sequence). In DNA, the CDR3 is TGTGCCAGCAGCCCAACAGGGCAGGCCTTGAACACTGAAGCTTTCTTT. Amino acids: CASSPTGQALNTEAFF.